The 26 T cell receptor beta chains reported below all come from one sample, sequenced in a study of CD8+CD57+ T cells in acquired aplastic anemia. Profiles of TCR beta VDJ and CDR3 were generated from a genomic DNA template. TCRdb re-derived calls from the reads in MiXCR, one entry per CDR3 protein. The sample records 200,000 to 300,000 distinct CDR3 sequences, roughly 82% being singletons. Patients sequenced had flow cytometry evidence of CD8+CD57+ cell expansion. Sequencing was done on a sample of sorted CD4+, CD8+, or CD8+CD57+ T cells (not recorded which) from PBMCs. These receptors were obtained from a human donor with aplastic anemia.

The chain combines TRBV5-4 with TRBJ1-5; unclear D gene. CDR1 is SGHNT and CDR2 is YYREEE in the germline V gene (reference sequence). The CDR3 is 15 amino acids. The V end was cut by 4 bases, the J end by 4 bases, with 15 bases between. The CDR3 DNA sequence: TGTGCCAGCAGCCAAGGGCTTGCCCGAAATCAGCCCCAGCATTTT. Residues: CASSQGLARNQPQHF.

A note on this clonotype: As the CDR3 is not closed by the conserved phenylalanine or tryptophan, this likely results from a read error. Because the CDR3's place on the DNA is in doubt, the DNA is left out and the CDR3 is given as listed by TCRdb. The chain is built from TRBV7-2 and TRBJ2-3; the table's D gene call, TRBD1, was not cross checked with the DNA. CDR1 SGHTA and CDR2 FQGNSA come from the germline V gene. With termini counted, the CDR3 has 13 amino acids. The CDR3 loop is CASRLTGGNTPLH.

The chain couples TRBV7-9 to TRBJ2-4, with a possible D match to TRBD1 (8 bases). The germline V gene encodes CDR1 SEHNR and CDR2 FQNEAQ (reference sequence). The V end was cut by 5 bases, the J end by 2 bases, with 16 bases between. The CDR3 contains 16 residues. CDR3 in DNA: TGTGCCAGCAGCCCCGGACAGGGAGGGACCAAAAACATTCAGTACTTC. It specifies CASSPGQGGTKNIQYF. Drawing the rest from reference TRBV7-9 and TRBJ2-4, the complete variable domain is DTGVSQNPRHKITKRGQNVTFRCDPISEHNRLYWYRQTLGQGPEFLTYFQNEAQLEKSRLLSDRFSAERPKGSFSTLEIQRTEQGDSAMYLCASSPGQGGTKNIQYFGAGTRLSVL.

This chain links TRBV9 with TRBJ1-5, with D possibly being TRBD1 (5 bases). V was clipped by 0 bases and J by 8 bases, with 15 bases between them. Germline loops: CDR1 SGDLS, CDR2 YYNGEE. The CDR3 has 15 residues. The CDR3 nucleotides are TGTGCCAGCAGCGTAGGGGGGTCGGGCAACGAGCCCCAGCATTTT. Translation: CASSVGGSGNEPQHF.

With respect to this clonotype: One junction end does not reproduce the germline sequence, and a read error may be involved. V is TRBV7-8 and J is TRBJ1-1, with D possibly matching TRBD1 (6 bases). Germline-derived CDR1 and CDR2 are SGHVS and FQNEAQ. This CDR3 comprises 15 residues. The CDR3 coding sequence is TGTGCCTGCAGCTTAGCGGGGGCAGCCGATACGCAGTATTTCTTT. Protein product: CACSLAGAADTQYFF.

The table lists this clonotype with a few counts. J is TRBJ2-2 and V is TRBV7-2, with D perhaps given as TRBD1 or TRBD2 (6 bases each). V lost 4 bases and J 8 bases, leaving 14 bases between the germline ends. The CDR3 covers 14 residues. Germline-derived CDR1 and CDR2 are SGHTA and FQGNSA. The CDR3 here is CASSSYRGTGELFF. CDR3 in DNA: TGTGCCAGCAGCTCATACCGGGGGACAGGGGAGCTGTTTTTT.

This clonotype was counted once. The junction differs from germline at one of its ends, possibly a read error. This chain joins TRBV7-2 and TRBJ1-1; unclear D gene. Per germline, CDR1 SGHTA and CDR2 FQGNSA. The CDR3 loop spans 13 amino acids. For the CDR3, the DNA is TGTGCCAGCAGCTTGGCGAGAAGCACTGATGCTTTGTTT. The encoded protein is CASSLARSTDALF.

The chain combines TRBV5-4 with TRBJ2-7, with D maybe TRBD2 (5 bases). The V end lost 2 bases, the J end lost 5 bases, and 14 bases lay between the germline ends. Germline-derived CDR1 and CDR2 are SGHNT and YYREEE (reference sequence). The CDR3 contains 14 residues. The CDR3 coding sequence is TGTGCCAGCAGCTTTACTAACGCGGGTCACGAGCAGTACTTC. It is translated as CASSFTNAGHEQYF.

A remark on this clonotype: At one end, the junction sequence differs from germline, possibly due to a read error. The chain carries TRBV9 and TRBJ2-2, with 7 bases fitting TRBD2. CDR3 size: 15 residues. Germline CDR1 is SGDLS and CDR2 is YYNGEE. CDR3: CASSVGAGTPGELFF. In nucleotides, the CDR3 is TGTGCCAGCAGTGTAGGAGCGGGGACGCCCGGGGAGCTGTTTTTT. Looking up the rest from reference TRBV9 and TRBJ2-2 gives the full variable domain: DSGVTQTPKHLITATGQRVTLRCSPRSGDLSVYWYQQSLDQGLQFLIQYYNGEERAKGNILERFSAQQFPDLHSELNLSSLELGDSALYFCASSVGAGTPGELFFGEGSRLTVL.

Note on this clonotype: A junction end diverges from the germline sequence, so it may reflect a read error. The chain joins TRBV2 to TRBJ2-5; D perhaps matches TRBD1 (6 bases). Matching the DNA end better, TRBJ1-1 makes the J call doubtful. Germline V gene sequence: CDR1 SNHLY, CDR2 FYNNEI. This CDR3 is built from 15 residues. Here the CDR3 DNA reads TGCGCCAGCAGTGGAGGTGGGGGGGCGGACACTGAAGCTTTCTTT. Its translation is CASSGGGGADTEAFF.

This chain joins TRBV15 and TRBJ2-5; D is unclear. Germline V lookup: CDR1 LNHNV, CDR2 YYDKDF (reference sequence). This CDR3 contains 14 residues. V was shortened by 1 base and J by 14 bases, with 20 bases between the two germline ends. The CDR3 here is CATSRASEQESFYF. The DNA of the CDR3 is TGTGCCACCAGCAGAGCCAGCGAGCAAGAGTCCTTCTACTTC.

The chain joins TRBV5-6 to TRBJ2-7, with 8 bases fitting TRBD2. V trimming: 3 bases; J trimming: 3 bases; junction bases outside the gene matches: 8. The CDR3 consists of 15 residues. Per germline, CDR1 SGHDT and CDR2 YYEEEE. The CDR3 loop reads CASSWERGKGYEQYF. CDR3 DNA sequence: TGTGCCAGCAGCTGGGAGCGGGGGAAGGGCTACGAGCAGTACTTC. The whole variable domain, filled in from reference TRBV5-6 and TRBJ2-7, reads DAGVTQSPTHLIKTRGQQVTLRCSPKSGHDTVSWYQQALGQGPQFIFQYYEEEERQRGNFPDRFSGHQFPNYSSELNVNALLLGDSALYLCASSWERGKGYEQYFGPGTRLTVT.

The gene calls are TRBV7-2 and TRBJ1-6, with D possibly TRBD1 on 5 matching bases. The V gene's germline CDR1 is SGHTA and CDR2 FQGNSA. This CDR3 has 16 amino acids. With 5 bases removed from V and 7 bases from J, the gap between germline ends came to 18 bases. Written as DNA, the CDR3 is TGTGCCAGCAGCAACAATCCGGGACTCAAGAATTCACCCCTCCACTTT. The encoded protein is CASSNNPGLKNSPLHF. Drawing the rest from reference TRBV7-2 and TRBJ1-6, the complete variable domain is GAGVSQSPSNKVTEKGKDVELRCDPISGHTALYWYRQSLGQGLEFLIYFQGNSAPDKSGLPSDRFSAERTGGSVSTLTIQRTQQEDSAVYLCASSNNPGLKNSPLHFGNGTRLTVT.

Turning to this clonotype: One end of the junction fails to match germline, which may point to a read error. The chain has TRBV9 and TRBJ1-1; D unclear. The V gene's germline CDR1 is SGDLS and CDR2 YYNGEE. CDR3 length: 15 residues. The CDR3 DNA is TGTGCCAGCAGCTTAGGGCTGACCCGGAACCCTGACGCTTTCTTT. Protein sequence: CASSLGLTRNPDAFF.

Regarding this clonotype: At one of its ends the junction is not consistent with the germline gene, which may arise from a read error. This CDR3 reads CASSVGGSGYNSPRHF. The CDR3 DNA reads as TGTGCCAGCAGCGTGGGGGGGAGCGGCTATAATTCCCCCCGCCACTTT. The chain combines TRBV2 with TRBJ1-6; perhaps TRBD1 as D (5 bases). Germline V gene lookup returns CDR1 SNHLY and CDR2 FYNNEI. The CDR3 extends over 16 amino acids. The complete variable domain, with remaining parts taken from reference TRBV2 and TRBJ1-6, reads EPEVTQTPSHQVTQMGQEVILRCVPISNHLYFYWYRQILGQKVEFLVSFYNNEISEKSEIFDDQFSVERPDGSNFTLKIRSTKLEDSAMYFCASSVGGSGYNSPRHFGNGTRLTVT.

This chain joins TRBV10-3 and TRBJ1-2, with 8 bases that match TRBD1. CDR1 ENHRY and CDR2 SYGVKD come from the germline V gene. V was clipped by 11 bases and J by 0 bases; unmatched bases: 11. The CDR3 runs 15 residues. CDR3 coding DNA: TGTGCCTCTTCCGGGACAGGAAGAGCTAACTATGGCTACACCTTC. This encodes CASSGTGRANYGYTF.

This rearrangement joins TRBV7-6 to TRBJ2-1, with D perhaps given as TRBD1 or TRBD2 (6 bases each). Germline values: CDR1 SGHVS, CDR2 FNYEAQ. CDR3 length: 16 residues. Trimming removed 4 bases from V and 11 bases from J, with 24 bases in between. The CDR3 DNA sequence: TGTGCCAGCAGCTCACAAGGAGGGAGGACAGATACGCAGCAGTTCTTC. Its protein is CASSSQGGRTDTQQFF. Combining the CDR3 with reference TRBV7-6 and TRBJ2-1 gives the whole variable domain GAGVSQSPRYKVTKRGQDVALRCDPISGHVSLYWYRQALGQGPEFLTYFNYEAQQDKSGLPNDRFSAERPEGSISTLTIQRTEQRDSAMYRCASSSQGGRTDTQQFFGPGTRLTVL.

About this clonotype: The conserved phenylalanine or tryptophan is not found at the CDR3 terminus, so this likely reflects a read error. The DNA is omitted, as the CDR3 cannot be located on it reliably, and the CDR3 follows TCRdb's listing. This chain connects TRBV2 to TRBJ2-7; no DNA check was done on the table's D call, TRBD1. The germline gives CDR1 SNHLY, CDR2 FYNNEI. The CDR3 has 15 amino acids, counting both end residues. The CDR3 here is CASSDGGMYEQFFGP.

Turning to this clonotype: One end of the junction is discordant with germline, which a read error may explain. The V gene is TRBV9, the J gene TRBJ2-3; possible D gene TRBD1, 6 bases. Germline CDR1 is SGDLS and CDR2 is YYNGEE. This CDR3 has 14 residues. The CDR3 here is CASSVTGPWDKQYF. DNA for the CDR3: TGTGCCAGCAGCGTGACAGGCCCTTGGGATAAGCAGTATTTT.

V and J are TRBV5-5 and TRBJ2-5; 7 bases fit TRBD2. Germline lookup yields CDR1 SGHKS and CDR2 YYEKEE (reference sequence). The CDR3 spans 15 residues. Trimming cost V 4 bases and J 5 bases; bases outside gene matches: 11. The CDR3 sequence is CASSPSGAGSETQYF. As DNA, the CDR3 is TGTGCCAGCAGCCCGAGCGGGGCCGGGTCGGAGACCCAGTACTTC.

This clonotype was picked up many times. The junction and the germline gene differ at one end; a read error may be behind it. The CDR3 nucleotides read TGTGCCAGCAGCTTAGCGGGAGGAGCCGATACGCAGCATTTCTTC. It translates to CASSLAGGADTQHFF. V and J are TRBV7-8 and TRBJ2-1; D may be TRBD2 (6 bases). The CDR3 sequence is 15 residues long. Germline V gives CDR1 SGHVS, CDR2 FQNEAQ.

Turning to this clonotype: Given the absence of the conserved phenylalanine or tryptophan at the CDR3 end, a read error is likely. No DNA is shown, since the ends of the CDR3 on it are uncertain; the CDR3 is the one TCRdb lists. The chain recombines TRBV2 with TRBJ2-5; the table's D call, TRBD2, has no DNA check behind it. CDR1 is SNHLY and CDR2 is FYNNEI in the germline V gene. 14 amino acids form the CDR3, both terminal residues included. CDR3: CASGGTPVVLNTEA.

This clonotype has more than one count but fewer than ten. The CDR3 is CASSSDGYNSPLHF. CDR3 DNA sequence: TGTGCCAGCAGTTCGGACGGGTATAATTCACCCCTCCACTTT. The rearrangement uses TRBV6-5 and TRBJ1-6; no definite D call. This CDR3 spans 14 amino acids. V was shortened by 4 bases and J by 4 bases, with 8 bases between the two germline ends. From germline, CDR1 is MNHEY and CDR2 SVGAGI.

The chain uses TRBV7-9 and TRBJ1-6; unclear D gene. In germline, CDR1 is SEHNR, CDR2 FQNEAQ (reference sequence). The length of the CDR3 is 15 residues. The V gene lost 1 base and the J gene lost 13 bases, with 17 bases spanning the gap. The CDR3 sequence is CASSLVLTNNSPLHF. The CDR3 bases are TGTGCCAGCAGCTTAGTGCTGACAAATAACTCTCCCCTCCACTTT.

In its sample, this clonotype was seen a few times. The V gene is TRBV2, the J gene TRBJ1-2, with 7 nucleotides matching TRBD1. Trimming removed 6 bases from V and 0 bases from J; junction bases left unmatched: 1. CDR1 is SNHLY, CDR2 FYNNEI, per germline. This CDR3 is 13 amino acids long. CDR3 in DNA: TGTGCCAGCAGGGGGACAGCTAACTATGGCTACACCTTC. Translating it yields CASRGTANYGYTF.

As regards this clonotype: A read error may account for a junction end that differs from germline. This CDR3 is CASSLTGVQSIEPFF. The DNA of the CDR3 is TGTGCCAGCAGCCTTACGGGGGTTCAGTCCATCGAGCCGTTCTTC. The rearrangement joins TRBV7-9 to TRBJ2-1; possible D gene TRBD2, 6 bases. The CDR3 runs to 15 residues. Germline V gene lookup returns CDR1 SEHNR and CDR2 FQNEAQ (reference sequence).